This T cell receptor beta chain comes out of a study of T-cell memory formation after mild COVID-19. General study points: Contracting clones from day 15 to 85 had balanced CD4/CD8; later expanders favoured CD4+.

Each CDR3 protein is one row after TCRdb ran MiXCR on the 5' RACE reads. Here the sample spans 450,000 or so distinct CDR3 sequences, about 23% being singletons. The V end lost 6 bases, the J end lost 4 bases, and 12 bases lay between the germline ends. This CDR3 contains 13 residues. CDR1 and CDR2 from the germline V gene are MNHEY and SVGEGT. Points on this clonotype: Its antigen remains unidentified.

V is TRBV6-2 or TRBV6-3 and J is TRBJ2-5; a weak D match, TRBD2 (5 bases). The sample consisted of PBMCs or a T cell subset sorted from them (not recorded which). This sequence originates from an adult woman who had mild COVID-19 (a few samples of this study predate the infection). Cell type and time point are not known. The CDR3 protein is CASSPRVLETQYF. CDR3 nucleotide sequence: TGTGCCAGCAGCCCGCGGGTTTTAGAGACCCAGTACTTC.